These T cell receptor beta chains were read from a single sample in a study of T cells in Graves' hyperthyroidism and ophthalmopathy. In TCRdb, the multiplex PCR reads were re-called with MiXCR into one record per CDR3 protein. The data show approximately 620,000 distinct CDR3 sequences, with approximately 15% seen just once and almost 6% held by the top ten. Sequencing used blood. Every receptor here comes from a woman in her thirties with Graves' hyperthyroidism that later progressed to Graves' ophthalmopathy. The CDR3 runs from the conserved cysteine through the conserved F or W. A D gene is named only where the DNA matches it firmly. Rows give clone size only sometimes, using once, few, many, or a class for an expanded clone.

CDR3aa: CASRDLGSGSWNEQFF; CDR3nt: TGTGCCAGCAGGGACCTTGGGAGCGGGAGTTGGAATGAGCAGTTCTTC; abundance: many; v_gene: TRBV6-2/TRBV6-3; d_gene: TRBD2; j_gene: TRBJ2-1
CDR3aa: CASSYSGDYSNQPQHF; CDR3nt: TGTGCCAGCAGTTACAGCGGAGACTATAGCAATCAGCCCCAGCATTTT; abundance: .; v_gene: TRBV6-1; d_gene: .; j_gene: TRBJ1-5
CDR3aa: CSARDQGNTIYF; CDR3nt: TGCAGTGCTAGAGATCAGGGAAACACCATATATTTT; abundance: many; v_gene: TRBV20-1; d_gene: .; j_gene: TRBJ1-3
CDR3aa: CASSPSVDIHNEQFF; CDR3nt: TGTGCCAGCTCACCATCAGTAGACATTCACAATGAGCAGTTCTTC; abundance: many; v_gene: TRBV18; d_gene: .; j_gene: TRBJ2-1
CDR3aa: CASSRDTPGNSPLHF; CDR3nt: TGTGCCAGCAGTAGGGACACCCCCGGGAATTCACCCCTCCACTTT; abundance: many; v_gene: TRBV6-1; d_gene: .; j_gene: TRBJ1-6
CDR3aa: CSVVPVDAGGYEQYF; CDR3nt: TGCAGCGTTGTCCCCGTTGACGCTGGGGGCTACGAGCAGTACTTC; abundance: many; v_gene: TRBV29-1; d_gene: .; j_gene: TRBJ2-7
CDR3aa: CASSQDRGFNVYGYTF; CDR3nt: TGCGCCAGCAGCCAAGATCGAGGGTTCAATGTCTATGGCTACACCTTC; abundance: .; v_gene: TRBV4-1; d_gene: .; j_gene: TRBJ1-2
CDR3aa: CASRGPSEGQGETQYF; CDR3nt: TGTGCCAGCAGGGGACCCTCGGAGGGCCAGGGAGAGACCCAGTACTTC; abundance: many; v_gene: TRBV27; d_gene: .; j_gene: TRBJ2-5
CDR3aa: CASSFRRDTGELFF; CDR3nt: TGCGCCAGCAGCTTTAGGCGGGACACCGGGGAGCTGTTTTTT; abundance: few; v_gene: TRBV5-1; d_gene: .; j_gene: TRBJ2-2
CDR3aa: CASSVVMVLAGFTDTQYF; CDR3nt: TGTGCCAGCAGCGTAGTAATGGTCCTAGCGGGCTTCACAGATACGCAGTATTTT; abundance: many; v_gene: TRBV9; d_gene: TRBD2; j_gene: TRBJ2-3
CDR3aa: CASSSNRVQPQHF; CDR3nt: TGTGCCAGCAGCTCGAACAGGGTTCAGCCCCAGCATTTT; abundance: many; v_gene: TRBV7-2; d_gene: .; j_gene: TRBJ1-5
CDR3aa: CASSPNSMNTEAFF; CDR3nt: TGTGCCAGCTCACCGAATTCCATGAACACTGAAGCTTTCTTT; abundance: few; v_gene: TRBV18; d_gene: .; j_gene: TRBJ1-1
CDR3aa: CAISEGVSQETQYF; CDR3nt: TGTGCCATCAGTGAAGGTGTTTCTCAAGAGACCCAGTACTTC; abundance: many; v_gene: TRBV10-3; d_gene: .; j_gene: TRBJ2-5
CDR3aa: CASSAGLAVSYNEQFF; CDR3nt: TGTGCCAGCAGCGCGGGACTAGCGGTATCCTACAATGAGCAGTTCTTC; abundance: .; v_gene: TRBV5-6; d_gene: TRBD2; j_gene: TRBJ2-1
CDR3aa: CASSVTGGGVGNEQFF; CDR3nt: TGTGCCAGCAGTGTCACAGGGGGCGGGGTGGGCAATGAGCAGTTCTTC; abundance: many; v_gene: TRBV27; d_gene: TRBD1; j_gene: TRBJ2-1
CDR3aa: CASSDAQGWNTIYF; CDR3nt: TGTGCCAGCAGCGATGCCCAGGGTTGGAACACCATATATTTT; abundance: many; v_gene: TRBV9; d_gene: .; j_gene: TRBJ1-3
CDR3aa: CASAGTGSVSPLHF; CDR3nt: TGTGCCAGTGCCGGGACAGGCTCAGTCTCACCCCTCCACTTT; abundance: many; v_gene: TRBV14; d_gene: TRBD1; j_gene: TRBJ1-6
CDR3aa: CASSQGDRGILNTEAFF; CDR3nt: TGTGCCAGCAGCCAAGGGGACAGGGGTATCTTGAACACTGAAGCTTTCTTT; abundance: many; v_gene: TRBV3-1; d_gene: TRBD1; j_gene: TRBJ1-1
CDR3aa: CASSLTGGTLTDTQYF; CDR3nt: TGCGCCAGCAGCTTGACTGGCGGGACTCTCACAGATACGCAGTATTTT; abundance: many; v_gene: TRBV5-1; d_gene: .; j_gene: TRBJ2-3
CDR3aa: CSVEGSGDEQFF; CDR3nt: TGCAGCGTTGAAGGGTCAGGAGATGAGCAGTTCTTC; abundance: .; v_gene: TRBV29-1; d_gene: .; j_gene: TRBJ2-1
CDR3aa: CASSLHASGDTDTQYF; CDR3nt: TGCGCCAGCAGCTTGCATGCTAGCGGAGACACAGATACGCAGTATTTT; abundance: many; v_gene: TRBV5-1; d_gene: TRBD2; j_gene: TRBJ2-3
CDR3aa: CASSSPPWPGGPGEQYF; CDR3nt: TGTGCCAGCAGCTCACCCCCGTGGCCGGGAGGGCCGGGTGAGCAGTACTTC; abundance: many; v_gene: TRBV7-2; d_gene: TRBD2; j_gene: TRBJ2-7
CDR3aa: CASSLADRGLRGANVLTF; CDR3nt: TGTGCCAGCAGTTTGGCGGACAGGGGACTTCGCGGGGCCAACGTCCTGACTTTC; abundance: few; v_gene: TRBV5-4; d_gene: TRBD1; j_gene: TRBJ2-6
CDR3aa: CASSLRQDSPLHF; CDR3nt: TGTGCCAGCAGCCTAAGACAGGATTCACCCCTCCACTTT; abundance: many; v_gene: TRBV5-5; d_gene: .; j_gene: TRBJ1-6
CDR3aa: CASSLVVGGIYGYTF; CDR3nt: TGTGCCAGCAGCTTAGTGGTTGGGGGCATCTATGGCTACACCTTC; abundance: many; v_gene: TRBV7-2; d_gene: .; j_gene: TRBJ1-2
CDR3aa: CASSRVEGLTEAFF; CDR3nt: TGTGCCAGCAGCAGAGTGGAGGGCCTCACTGAAGCTTTCTTT; abundance: many; v_gene: TRBV12-3/TRBV12-4; d_gene: .; j_gene: TRBJ1-1
CDR3aa: CASSLGVQDEGYTF; CDR3nt: TGTGCCAGCAGCTTAGGTGTACAGGACGAGGGCTACACCTTC; abundance: many; v_gene: TRBV11-2; d_gene: .; j_gene: TRBJ1-2
CDR3aa: CASRDPYNYEQYF; CDR3nt: TGTGCCAGCAGGGACCCTTACAACTACGAGCAGTACTTC; abundance: many; v_gene: TRBV28; d_gene: .; j_gene: TRBJ2-7
CDR3aa: CATGGGNTQYF; CDR3nt: TGTGCCACCGGAGGGGGAAATACGCAGTATTTT; abundance: many; v_gene: TRBV24-1; d_gene: .; j_gene: TRBJ2-3
CDR3aa: CASSPSTNGPRTGYTF; CDR3nt: TGTGCCAGCAGCCCCAGTACAAATGGACCAAGGACAGGCTACACCTTC; abundance: many; v_gene: TRBV14; d_gene: .; j_gene: TRBJ1-2
CDR3aa: CATSTAQGATYEQYF; CDR3nt: TGTGCCACCAGCACTGCGCAGGGAGCTACCTACGAGCAGTACTTC; abundance: .; v_gene: TRBV15; d_gene: .; j_gene: TRBJ2-7
CDR3aa: CASSDGDRFYYNEQFF; CDR3nt: TGTGCCAGCAGTGATGGGGACAGGTTTTACTACAATGAGCAGTTCTTC; abundance: many; v_gene: TRBV6-1; d_gene: TRBD1; j_gene: TRBJ2-1